The next 20 T cell receptor beta chains were all read from a single sample in a study of cytomegalovirus exposure and HLA in healthy donors. Both 60 Vbeta primers and 13 Jbeta primers went into the PCR. The assay was immunoSEQ multiplex PCR, and TCRdb's table has in-frame clones only and misses some. The sample yields some 110,000 clones, 75% to 85% seen once. Sequences were obtained from PBMCs. These receptors were taken from a man between 50 and 59 years old in good health and CMV-seronegative.

This chain uses TRBV6-5 with TRBJ2-5; tentatively, D is TRBD2 (6 bases). The better agreement between TRBJ2-7 and the DNA end casts doubt on the J call. The CDR3 contains 14 residues. Germline CDR1 is MNHEY and CDR2 is SVGAGI. CDR3 nucleotides: TGTGCCAGCAGTTACGGGACTCAAGGCTACGAGCAGTACTTC. Translating it yields CASSYGTQGYEQYF.

This clone has only one observation. This chain joins TRBV5-4 and TRBJ2-5; 10 bases match TRBD2. The CDR3 runs 15 residues. Germline loops: CDR1 SGHNT, CDR2 YYREEE (reference sequence). V lost 2 bases and J lost 2; bases outside the gene matches: 3. The DNA for the CDR3 is TGTGCCAGCAGCTTCAAACTAGCGGGGCAAGAGACCCAGTACTTC. It specifies CASSFKLAGQETQYF.

The rearrangement uses TRBV29-1 and TRBJ1-1; D ambiguous. V lost 4 bases and J 1 base, leaving 4 bases between the germline ends. Germline CDR1 and CDR2: SQVTM and ANQGSEA. The CDR3 sequence is 11 residues long. CDR3 sequence reads: CSVGQNTEAFF. CDR3 sequence (DNA): TGCAGCGTTGGACAGAACACTGAAGCTTTCTTT.

This sequence joins TRBV11-1 and TRBJ1-6; 11 positions agree with TRBD1. Per the germline V gene, CDR1 is SGHAT and CDR2 is FQDESV (reference sequence). V shed 5 bases and J 10 bases; nucleotides not matched to a gene: 10. CDR3 size: 16 residues. The CDR3 spells CASSLILGQGASPLHF. The DNA for the CDR3 is TGTGCCAGCAGCCTAATCCTAGGACAGGGGGCGTCACCCCTCCACTTT.

This clone appeared a single time. The V and J genes are TRBV2 and TRBJ2-5; D is perhaps TRBD1 (6 bases). CDR1 is SNHLY, CDR2 FYNNEI, per germline. This CDR3 contains 15 residues. Trimming pared 6 bases from V and 1 base from J, leaving 15 bases between. This CDR3 is CASRGPGAAQETQYF. The CDR3 DNA reads TGTGCCAGCAGGGGGCCAGGGGCTGCCCAAGAGACCCAGTACTTC.

This chain's CDR3 is CASSVATNEKLFF. The CDR3 DNA reads as TGTGCCAGTTCGGTTGCAACTAATGAAAAACTGTTTTTT. This sequence joins TRBV19 and TRBJ1-4; D not resolved. The germline V and J ends were trimmed by 8 bases and 0 bases, with 7 bases remaining between them. The CDR3 is 13 residues long. The germline gives CDR1 LNHDA, CDR2 SQIVND (reference sequence).

The gene calls are TRBV18 and TRBJ1-1; 7 bases align to TRBD1. This CDR3 comprises 16 residues. CDR1 is KGHSH and CDR2 is LQKENI in the germline V gene. Trimming at V came to 3 bases and at J to 2 bases, leaving 9 bases not matched to a gene. The chain's CDR3 is CASSPSTGKANTEAFF. DNA for the CDR3: TGTGCCAGCTCACCTTCGACAGGGAAGGCCAACACTGAAGCTTTCTTT.

J is TRBJ1-6 and V is TRBV5-4; 9 nucleotides match TRBD1. The V segment lost 2 bases and the J segment 8 bases; nucleotides outside the gene matches: 5. This CDR3 has 15 residues. Germline-derived CDR1 and CDR2 are SGHNT and YYREEE (reference sequence). The CDR3 DNA reads TGTGCCAGCAGCTTCCGGGACAGGGATTATTCACCCCTCCACTTT. It specifies CASSFRDRDYSPLHF.

The chain recombines TRBV5-1 with TRBJ1-1, with D unresolved. Germline V lookup: CDR1 SGHRS, CDR2 YFSETQ. Trimming took 4 bases from V and 3 from J, leaving 16 bases between them. This CDR3 comprises 15 residues. The CDR3 DNA reads TGCGCCAGCAGCCCCGGCTCGACTTCGGACACTGAAGCTTTCTTT. Amino acids: CASSPGSTSDTEAFF.

This clone appeared a few times. CDR3 sequence (DNA): TGTGCCAGCAGCCCACAGCATAGCAATCAGCCCCAGCATTTT. Protein: CASSPQHSNQPQHF. This sequence joins TRBV5-5 and TRBJ1-5; D gene unclear. This CDR3 comprises 14 residues. The ends were cut back, 4 bases at V and 0 bases at J, with 8 bases in the middle. The germline V gene has CDR1 SGHKS and CDR2 YYEKEE (reference sequence).

The V and J genes are TRBV19 and TRBJ2-3; 7 bases line up with TRBD2. The V gene end was trimmed by 6 bases and the J gene end by 0 bases; junction bases not matched to a gene: 3. Germline V CDR1 and CDR2: LNHDA, SQIVND (reference sequence). The CDR3 length is 14 residues. CDR3 bases: TGTGCCAGTAGGGGGGGGACTAGCACAGATACGCAGTATTTT. Its protein is CASRGGTSTDTQYF.

The rearrangement links TRBV21-1 to TRBJ2-1; TRBD1 reflects the table's D call only, with no check against the DNA. TRBV21-1 is a pseudogene. The CDR3 contains 18 residues. The CDR3 is CASSKNHHRQGGHNEQFF. DNA for the CDR3: TGTGCCAGCAGCAAAAACCATCACCGACAGGGCGGGCACAATGAGCAGTTCTTC.

The chain carries TRBV5-8 and TRBJ2-5; TRBD1 agrees at 10 bases. CDR3 length: 14 residues. Germline-derived CDR1 and CDR2 are SGHTS and YDEGEE. The V segment lost 4 bases and the J segment 5 bases; nucleotides outside the gene matches: 5. CDR3: CASSAGQGRETQYF. CDR3 nucleotide sequence: TGTGCCAGCAGCGCGGGACAGGGGAGGGAGACCCAGTACTTC.

The chain joins TRBV2 to TRBJ2-5, with D possibly TRBD2 on 5 matching bases. Trimming left V 0 bases short and J 2 bases short, with 10 bases between. This CDR3 spans 15 amino acids. CDR1 is SNHLY, CDR2 FYNNEI, per germline. The CDR3 DNA reads TGTGCCAGCAGTGAAGCACGGGGTCCACAAGAGACCCAGTACTTC. Protein sequence: CASSEARGPQETQYF.

The chain recombines TRBV5-6 with TRBJ1-2; TRBD1 agrees at 7 bases. The trim removed 2 bases at V and 0 bases at J, leaving 4 bases unmatched. Germline V CDR1 and CDR2: SGHDT, YYEEEE. The CDR3 has 15 amino acids. CDR3 coding DNA: TGTGCCAGCAGCTTAGATACAGGGGCTAACTATGGCTACACCTTC. It specifies CASSLDTGANYGYTF.

This clone was counted a few times. This chain joins TRBV6-1 and TRBJ2-7; weak D call: TRBD1 (6 bases). The CDR3 totals 14 residues. V gave up 3 bases and J gave up 11 bases, with 20 bases separating them. The germline CDR1 and CDR2 sequences are MNHNS and SASEGT. In DNA form, the CDR3 reads TGTGCCAGCAGTGATTCTCGAGGGCAGGGGTTAGAGTACGTC. This translates into CASSDSRGQGLEYV.

The J gene is TRBJ2-7, the V gene TRBV7-9, with a weak D call TRBD1 (6 bases). The CDR3 extends over 12 amino acids. Germline CDR1 and CDR2: SEHNR and FQNEAQ (reference sequence). The V end was cut by 1 base, the J end by 8 bases, with 9 bases between. CDR3 nucleotides: TGTGCCAGCAGCTTAGAACAGGGAAAGCAGTACTTC. This encodes CASSLEQGKQYF.

The rearrangement links TRBV4-2 to TRBJ2-1; D is ambiguous. This CDR3 has 15 amino acids. The V end was cut by 6 bases, the J end by 4 bases, with 16 bases between. Looked up from germline, CDR1 is LGHNA and CDR2 is YNFKEQ. CDR3 coding DNA: TGTGCCAGCAGAGGCCAGGTCCTTCCTTACAATGAGCAGTTCTTC. It specifies CASRGQVLPYNEQFF.

The chain is built from TRBV11-2 and TRBJ2-3, with D tentatively TRBD1 (7 bases). The CDR3 length is 16 residues. Germline-derived CDR1 and CDR2 are SGHAT and FQNNGV. V shed 5 bases and J shed 2 bases, with 17 bases lying between them. CDR3 DNA sequence: TGTGCCAGCAGCCTCCAGGGGGGAAGCTTCACAGATACGCAGTATTTT. It specifies CASSLQGGSFTDTQYF.

The chain uses TRBV9 and TRBJ1-2; 7 bases map to TRBD1. Germline lookup yields CDR1 SGDLS and CDR2 YYNGEE. Losses at the gene ends were 4 bases for V and 7 bases for J; bases not matched to a gene: 13. This CDR3 has 15 residues. The CDR3 loop is CASSLDRAALGGYTF. The CDR3 DNA reads TGTGCCAGCAGCCTCGACAGGGCGGCTTTGGGTGGCTACACCTTC.